This passage covers 25 T cell receptor beta chains from one sample sequenced in a study of blood T cell repertoires in COVID-19. Here immunoSEQ multiplex PCR was the method, and the copy in TCRdb shows in-frame clones only, minus some. The sample holds roughly 260,000 clones, approximately 86% seen once. The sequenced sample was PBMCs or T cells enriched from blood (not recorded which). The receptors stem from a young woman with acute COVID-19.

This clone has only one observation. The CDR3 is CSVTPGSDETQYF. As DNA, the CDR3 is TGCAGCGTAACGCCCGGCAGCGACGAGACCCAGTACTTC. The chain links TRBV29-1 to TRBJ2-5; D unclear. The CDR3 is 13 amino acids. Germline lookup yields CDR1 SQVTM and CDR2 ANQGSEA. Trimming cost V 6 bases and J 5 bases, with 16 bases left between them.

This clone was picked up many times. The chain combines TRBV11-2 with TRBJ2-3; the match to TRBD1 covers 12 bases. Germline V gene sequence: CDR1 SGHAT, CDR2 FQNNGV. The CDR3 is made up of 16 amino acids. V shed 5 bases, J shed 4 bases, and the junction held 7 bases outside the gene matches. The CDR3 DNA reads TGTGCCAGCAGCCCCCGGGGACAGGGGGCGGCAGATACGCAGTATTTT. It translates to CASSPRGQGAADTQYF.

The chain is built from TRBV7-9 and TRBJ1-1, with a tentative D call TRBD1 (6 bases). The ends were cut back, 4 bases at V and 8 bases at J, with 17 bases in the middle. The CDR3 has 14 amino acids. Germline CDR1 SEHNR, CDR2 FQNEAQ (reference sequence). The CDR3 sequence is CASSSQGRTREAFF. DNA for the CDR3: TGTGCCAGCAGCTCACAGGGACGGACCAGAGAAGCTTTCTTT.

There are a few counts of this clone. This chain connects TRBV4-3 to TRBJ2-7; 7 bases match TRBD1. J lost 3 bases, V lost 8 bases, and 16 bases had no gene match. This CDR3 comprises 16 residues. Germline-derived CDR1 and CDR2 are LGHNA and YSLEER. The chain's CDR3 is CASGTHGTDGRYEQYF. The CDR3, as DNA: TGCGCCAGCGGCACGCACGGGACAGACGGACGCTACGAGCAGTACTTC.

V usage is TRBV5-1 and J usage is TRBJ1-4; TRBD1 matches 8 bases. Trimming cost V 4 bases and J 6 bases; bases outside gene matches: 11. The CDR3 covers 16 residues. Germline V gives CDR1 SGHRS, CDR2 YFSETQ. Here the CDR3 reads CASSQSPQGGDEKLFF. In DNA form, the CDR3 reads TGCGCCAGCAGCCAAAGCCCACAGGGGGGAGATGAAAAACTGTTTTTT.

The chain is built from TRBV6-5 and TRBJ2-1; 7 nucleotides match TRBD2. The germline V gene has CDR1 MNHEY and CDR2 SVGAGI. The CDR3 consists of 13 residues. Losses at the gene ends were 8 bases for V and 0 bases for J; bases not matched to a gene: 1. The CDR3 sequence is CASWTSSYNEQFF. The CDR3 bases are TGTGCCAGCTGGACTAGCTCCTACAATGAGCAGTTCTTC.

The J gene is TRBJ2-3, the V gene TRBV7-9; 9 bases match TRBD1. With V trimmed by 0 bases and J by 10 bases, 8 bases remained unmatched. The CDR3 is 15 residues long. The germline CDR1 and CDR2 sequences are SEHNR and FQNEAQ (reference sequence). The CDR3 loop reads CASSLAPRQGDAQYF. As DNA, the CDR3 is TGTGCCAGCAGCTTAGCCCCCCGACAGGGGGATGCGCAGTATTTT. Full variable domain (outside the CDR3, taken from reference TRBV7-9 and TRBJ2-3): DTGVSQNPRHKITKRGQNVTFRCDPISEHNRLYWYRQTLGQGPEFLTYFQNEAQLEKSRLLSDRFSAERPKGSFSTLEIQRTEQGDSAMYLCASSLAPRQGDAQYFGPGTRLTVL.

The chain carries TRBV7-9 and TRBJ2-2; weak D call: TRBD1 (6 bases). Trimming stripped 2 bases from V and 4 bases from J, with 11 bases between. Germline CDR1 is SEHNR and CDR2 is FQNEAQ (reference sequence). The CDR3 has 15 residues. CDR3 nucleotides: TGTGCCAGCAGCTTATTGAGAGGGGGCACCGGGGAGCTGTTTTTT. This gives the protein CASSLLRGGTGELFF.

The chain links TRBV6-1 to TRBJ2-7; no reliable D call. This CDR3 has 12 amino acids. Germline values: CDR1 MNHNS, CDR2 SASEGT. Trimming took off 0 bases at V and 3 bases at J, with 3 bases between the two ends. CDR3 nucleotides: TGTGCCAGCAGTGAAGCGAGCTACGAGCAGTACTTC. It yields the protein CASSEASYEQYF.

The rearrangement uses TRBV2 and TRBJ2-5; D may be TRBD2 (5 bases). The CDR3 loop spans 15 amino acids. Germline-derived CDR1 and CDR2 are SNHLY and FYNNEI. Trimming left V 6 bases short and J 6 bases short, with 20 bases between. In DNA form, the CDR3 reads TGTGCCAGCAGCCTCCTTTTCGATCTCGGGAAGACCCAGTACTTC. This translates into CASSLLFDLGKTQYF.

This rearrangement joins TRBV10-2 to TRBJ2-1, with 7 bases matching TRBD2. The CDR3 has 15 amino acids. Losses at the gene ends were 0 bases for V and 1 base for J; bases not matched to a gene: 0. Germline V gives CDR1 WSHSY, CDR2 SAAADI. CDR3 sequence: CASSESGGSYNEQFF. The CDR3 bases are TGCGCCAGCAGTGAGTCGGGGGGGTCCTACAATGAGCAGTTCTTC.

The chain combines TRBV7-2 with TRBJ1-2, with D possibly being TRBD1 (5 bases). The CDR3 loop spans 14 amino acids. V dropped 0 bases and J dropped 5 bases, with 10 bases sitting between them. Germline CDR1 reads SGHTA; CDR2 reads FQGNSA. DNA of the CDR3: TGTGCCAGCAGCTTAGCGATGGGGGGTTATGGCTACACCTTC. Translation: CASSLAMGGYGYTF.

The chain employs TRBV6-5 and TRBJ2-5; 12 nucleotides match TRBD1. This CDR3 is 15 amino acids long. Germline lookup yields CDR1 MNHEY and CDR2 SVGAGI. The J segment lost 4 bases and the V segment lost 6 bases, leaving 6 bases of the junction unmatched. The CDR3 sequence is CASRSGTGGLETQYF. CDR3 bases: TGTGCCAGCAGATCCGGGACAGGGGGCTTAGAGACCCAGTACTTC.

The rearrangement uses TRBV9 and TRBJ2-5, with TRBD1 identical over 10 bases. CDR3 length equals 14 residues. V was pared by 4 bases and J by 5 bases, with 5 bases of the junction left unmatched. Germline CDR1 reads SGDLS; CDR2 reads YYNGEE. The CDR3, as DNA: TGTGCCAGCAGCCGGGACAGGGGTGGGGAGACCCAGTACTTC. As protein: CASSRDRGGETQYF.

J is TRBJ1-3 and V is TRBV15, with D uncertain. The CDR3 sequence is 13 residues long. Looked up from germline, CDR1 is LNHNV and CDR2 is YYDKDF (reference sequence). V lost 5 bases to trimming and J lost 2 bases, with 7 bases between them. DNA for the CDR3: TGTGCCACCAGCTCAGATGCTGGAAACACCATATATTTT. This codes for CATSSDAGNTIYF.

With respect to this clone: A read error may account for a junction end that differs from germline. The rearrangement uses TRBV19 and TRBJ1-3; D gene unclear. CDR1 is LNHDA and CDR2 is SQIVND in the germline V gene (reference sequence). The length of the CDR3 is 11 residues. CDR3 DNA sequence: TGTGCCAGTAGTCACGGTTCCTGGTTAAATTTT. It encodes CASSHGSWLNF.

The rearrangement joins TRBV2 to TRBJ2-7; 7 bases are a match to TRBD1. Germline assignment: CDR1 SNHLY and CDR2 FYNNEI. Unmatched junction bases numbered 7, after V lost 7 bases and J lost 4 bases. This CDR3 region has 13 residues. CDR3 loop: CASIRDRVYEQYF. The CDR3, as DNA: TGTGCCAGCATAAGAGACAGGGTATACGAGCAGTACTTC.

The chain joins TRBV27 to TRBJ1-4, with 9 bases fitting TRBD1. From germline, CDR1 is MNHEY and CDR2 SMNVEV (reference sequence). V trimming: 5 bases; J trimming: 3 bases; junction bases outside the gene matches: 16. This CDR3 comprises 19 residues. DNA of the CDR3: TGTGCCAGCAGTCCCACAGGGGGCGCGTACGGATCGCCTAATGAAAAACTGTTTTTT. Its translation is CASSPTGGAYGSPNEKLFF.

The rearrangement links TRBV6-5 to TRBJ1-2, with no clear D. Looked up from germline, CDR1 is MNHEY and CDR2 is SVGAGI. This CDR3 region has 11 residues. Deletions cut 8 bases from V and 4 bases from J, with 8 bases between. CDR3 residues: CASRTVYGYTF. The DNA for the CDR3 is TGTGCCAGCCGAACTGTCTATGGCTACACCTTC.

The J gene is TRBJ1-5, the V gene TRBV28, with unresolved D. Germline values: CDR1 MDHEN, CDR2 SYDVKM. Trimming shortened V by 3 bases and J by 2 bases, and 2 bases separated the two germline ends. CDR3 length: 12 amino acids. CDR3: CASSFGNQPQHF. CDR3 coding DNA: TGTGCCAGCAGTTTCGGCAATCAGCCCCAGCATTTT. Full variable domain (outside the CDR3, taken from reference TRBV28 and TRBJ1-5): DVKVTQSSRYLVKRTGEKVFLECVQDMDHENMFWYRQDPGLGLRLIYFSYDVKMKEKGDIPEGYSVSREKKERFSLILESASTNQTSMYLCASSFGNQPQHFGDGTRLSIL.

The rearrangement links TRBV27 to TRBJ1-1, with a weak D call TRBD1 (6 bases). This CDR3 has 14 residues. V was clipped by 2 bases and J by 5 bases, with 12 bases between them. Per germline, CDR1 MNHEY and CDR2 SMNVEV (reference sequence). CDR3 nucleotides: TGTGCCAGCAGTTTAGGGGGGGCGAGGACTGAAGCTTTCTTT. It specifies CASSLGGARTEAFF.

The chain couples TRBV18 to TRBJ2-3, with D hard to call. The CDR3 extends over 14 amino acids. V was clipped by 0 bases and J by 6 bases, with 10 bases between them. CDR1 KGHSH and CDR2 LQKENI come from the germline V gene. CDR3 region: CASSPPWPTDTQYF. The CDR3 bases are TGTGCCAGCTCACCACCGTGGCCCACGGATACGCAGTATTTT.

The chain has TRBV27 and TRBJ1-6; D might be TRBD1 (6 bases). CDR1 MNHEY and CDR2 SMNVEV come from the germline V gene (reference sequence). The CDR3 covers 16 residues. V lost 6 bases, J lost 7 bases, and 19 bases lay in between. The chain's CDR3 is CASRYRATLLNSPLHF. CDR3 in DNA: TGTGCCAGCAGGTACAGGGCAACCCTCCTCAATTCACCCCTCCACTTT.

The rearrangement joins TRBV2 to TRBJ1-6, with 7 bases that match TRBD1. V dropped 9 bases and J dropped 10; count of bases not matched to a gene: 6. Germline CDR1 is SNHLY and CDR2 is FYNNEI. This CDR3 contains 12 residues. In DNA, the CDR3 is TGTGCCAGTAGGGGGCTAGGATCACCCCTCCACTTT. It translates to CASRGLGSPLHF.

In its sample, this clone was seen a few times. V usage is TRBV16 and J usage is TRBJ1-5; D not certain. The V gene's germline CDR1 is KGHSY and CDR2 FQNENV. CDR3 length equals 15 residues. The ends were cut back, 0 bases at V and 1 base at J, with 7 bases in the middle. The CDR3 sequence: CASSQSDGSNQPQHF. The DNA of the CDR3 is TGTGCCAGCAGCCAATCTGACGGGAGCAATCAGCCCCAGCATTTT.